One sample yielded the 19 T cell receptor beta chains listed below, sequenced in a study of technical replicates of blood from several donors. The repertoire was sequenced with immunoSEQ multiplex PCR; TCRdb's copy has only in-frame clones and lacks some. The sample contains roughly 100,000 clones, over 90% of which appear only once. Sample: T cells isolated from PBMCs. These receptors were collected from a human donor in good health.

CDR3 nucleotide sequence: TGTGCCAGTAGTATAGTCCCTGGCACAGGATCTGAAGCTTTCTTT. As protein: CASSIVPGTGSEAFF. The chain employs TRBV19 and TRBJ1-1; tentatively, D is TRBD1 (5 bases). The CDR3 extends over 15 amino acids. Trimming pared 1 base from V and 6 bases from J, leaving 15 bases between. The germline gives CDR1 LNHDA, CDR2 SQIVND (reference sequence).

CDR3 coding DNA: TGTGCCAGCAGTTGGGCGAAACCCTATGGCTACACCTTC. The encoded protein is CASSWAKPYGYTF. The chain employs TRBV27 and TRBJ1-2; D unclear. This CDR3 spans 13 amino acids. V lost 4 bases to trimming and J lost 4 bases, with 10 bases between them. Looked up from germline, CDR1 is MNHEY and CDR2 is SMNVEV (reference sequence).

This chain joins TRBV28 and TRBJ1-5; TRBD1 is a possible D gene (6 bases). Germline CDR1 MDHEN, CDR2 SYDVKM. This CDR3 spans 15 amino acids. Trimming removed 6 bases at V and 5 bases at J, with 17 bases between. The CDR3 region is CASRPEGGGYQPQHF. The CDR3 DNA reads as TGTGCCAGCAGGCCCGAGGGGGGAGGGTATCAGCCCCAGCATTTT.

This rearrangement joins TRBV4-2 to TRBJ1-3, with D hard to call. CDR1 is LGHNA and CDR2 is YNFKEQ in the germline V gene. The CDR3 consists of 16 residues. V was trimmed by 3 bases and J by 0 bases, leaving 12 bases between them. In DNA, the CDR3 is TGTGCCAGCAGCCAGGAGGTTAGGCGCTCTGGAAACACCATATATTTT. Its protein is CASSQEVRRSGNTIYF.

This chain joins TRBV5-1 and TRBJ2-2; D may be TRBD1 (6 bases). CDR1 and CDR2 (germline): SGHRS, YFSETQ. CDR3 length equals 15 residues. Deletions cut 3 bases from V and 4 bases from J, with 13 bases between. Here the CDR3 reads CASSYAGVTTGELFF. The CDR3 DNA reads TGCGCCAGCAGCTATGCAGGGGTTACCACCGGGGAGCTGTTTTTT.

The CDR3 DNA is TGTGCCAGCAGTTACCGACTAGCCGTGGATGAGCAGTTCTTC. Residues: CASSYRLAVDEQFF. This chain uses TRBV6-5 with TRBJ2-1; 7 nucleotides agree with TRBD2. Germline CDR1 and CDR2: MNHEY and SVGAGI. The CDR3 has 14 amino acids. V lost 2 bases and J lost 8; bases outside the gene matches: 6.

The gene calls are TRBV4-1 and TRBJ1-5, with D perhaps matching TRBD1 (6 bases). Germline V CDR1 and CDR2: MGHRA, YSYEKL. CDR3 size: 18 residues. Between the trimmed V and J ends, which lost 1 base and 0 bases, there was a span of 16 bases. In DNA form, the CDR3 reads TGCGCCAGCAGCCAAGTGGACAGAGGATTCGATAGCAATCAGCCCCAGCATTTT. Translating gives CASSQVDRGFDSNQPQHF.

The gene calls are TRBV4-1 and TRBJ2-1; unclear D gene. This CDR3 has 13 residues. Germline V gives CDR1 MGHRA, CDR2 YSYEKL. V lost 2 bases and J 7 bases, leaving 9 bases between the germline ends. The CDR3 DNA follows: TGCGCCAGCAGCCAAAGCGTCGCGAATGAGCAGTTCTTC. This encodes CASSQSVANEQFF.

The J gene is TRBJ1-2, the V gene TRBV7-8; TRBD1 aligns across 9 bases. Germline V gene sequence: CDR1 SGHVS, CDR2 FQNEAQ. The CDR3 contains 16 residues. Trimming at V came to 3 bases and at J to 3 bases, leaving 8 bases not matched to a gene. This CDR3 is CASSLGQGAGDYGYTF. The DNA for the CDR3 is TGTGCCAGCAGCTTGGGACAGGGAGCAGGAGACTATGGCTACACCTTC.

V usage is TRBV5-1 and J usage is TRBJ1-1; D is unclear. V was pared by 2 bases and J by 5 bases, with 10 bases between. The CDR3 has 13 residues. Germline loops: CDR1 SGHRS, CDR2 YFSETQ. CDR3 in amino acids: CASSFGIETEAFF. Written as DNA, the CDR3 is TGCGCCAGCAGCTTCGGGATCGAGACTGAAGCTTTCTTT.

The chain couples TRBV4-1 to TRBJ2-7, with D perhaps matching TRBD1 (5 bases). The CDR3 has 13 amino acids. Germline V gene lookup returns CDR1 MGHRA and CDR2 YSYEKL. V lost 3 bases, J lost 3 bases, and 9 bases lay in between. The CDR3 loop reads CASSQDTSYEQYF. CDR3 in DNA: TGCGCCAGCAGCCAGGACACAAGCTACGAGCAGTACTTC.

The CDR3 DNA reads TGTGCCACCAGCGAAAGGGACAGCCTCTACGAGCAGTACTTC. Protein: CATSERDSLYEQYF. V is TRBV15 and J is TRBJ2-7, with 7 bases matching TRBD1. CDR3 size: 14 residues. Germline CDR1 reads LNHNV; CDR2 reads YYDKDF (reference sequence). Unmatched junction bases numbered 7, after V lost 5 bases and J lost 3 bases.

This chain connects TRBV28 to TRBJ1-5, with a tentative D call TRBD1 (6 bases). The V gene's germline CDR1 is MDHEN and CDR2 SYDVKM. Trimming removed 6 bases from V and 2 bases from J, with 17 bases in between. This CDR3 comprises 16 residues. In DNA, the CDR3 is TGTGCCAGCAGCCTCCGGACAGCTCTAGGCAATCAGCCCCAGCATTTT. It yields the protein CASSLRTALGNQPQHF.

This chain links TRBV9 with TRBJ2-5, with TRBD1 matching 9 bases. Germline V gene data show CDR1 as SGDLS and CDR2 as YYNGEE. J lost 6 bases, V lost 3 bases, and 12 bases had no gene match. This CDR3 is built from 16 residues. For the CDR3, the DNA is TGTGCCAGCAGCGGCCCTGGGGGGACAGGGCCCAAGACCCAGTACTTC. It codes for CASSGPGGTGPKTQYF.

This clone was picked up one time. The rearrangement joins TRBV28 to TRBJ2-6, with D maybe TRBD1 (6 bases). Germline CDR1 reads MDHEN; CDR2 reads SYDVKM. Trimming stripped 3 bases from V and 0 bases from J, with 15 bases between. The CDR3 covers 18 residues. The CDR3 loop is CASSLVGTPSSGANVLTF. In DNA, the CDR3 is TGTGCCAGCAGTTTGGTTGGGACACCTTCCTCTGGGGCCAACGTCCTGACTTTC.

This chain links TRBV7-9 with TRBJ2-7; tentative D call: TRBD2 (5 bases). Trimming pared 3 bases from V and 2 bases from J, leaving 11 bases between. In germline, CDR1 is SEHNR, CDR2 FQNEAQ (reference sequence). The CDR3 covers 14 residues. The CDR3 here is CASSFGIGAYEQYF. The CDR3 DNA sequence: TGTGCCAGCAGCTTCGGGATCGGGGCCTACGAGCAGTACTTC.

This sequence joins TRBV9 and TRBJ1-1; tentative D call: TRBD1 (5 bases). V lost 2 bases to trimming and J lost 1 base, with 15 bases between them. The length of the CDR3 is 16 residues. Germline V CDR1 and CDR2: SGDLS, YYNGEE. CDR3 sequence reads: CASSVTIIGENTEAFF. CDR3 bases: TGTGCCAGCAGCGTTACAATTATAGGGGAGAACACTGAAGCTTTCTTT.

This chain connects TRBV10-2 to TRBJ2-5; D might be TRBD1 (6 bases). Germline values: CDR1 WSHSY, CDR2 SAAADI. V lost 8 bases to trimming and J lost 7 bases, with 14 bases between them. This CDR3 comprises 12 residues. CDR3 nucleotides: TGCGCCAGCTCCTCACAGGGAGTGACCCAGTACTTC. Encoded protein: CASSSQGVTQYF.

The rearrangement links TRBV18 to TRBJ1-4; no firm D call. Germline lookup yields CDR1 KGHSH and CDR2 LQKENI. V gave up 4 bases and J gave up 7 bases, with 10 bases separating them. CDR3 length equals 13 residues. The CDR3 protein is CASSLTLGEKLFF. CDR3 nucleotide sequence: TGTGCCAGCTCACTTACGCTAGGTGAAAAACTGTTTTTT.